This TCR beta chain appears in the sequencing data of a study of CD8 T cells in ankylosing spondylitis. By quantitative 5'-RACE with molecular barcodes, the TCR beta libraries were made. TCRdb reprocessed the 5' RACE reads with MiXCR, giving one entry per CDR3 protein. Of fewer than 350,000 distinct CDR3 sequences in the sample, 11% were seen once. Germline V gene lookup returns CDR1 DFQATT and CDR2 SNEGSKA (reference sequence). The CDR3 consists of 15 residues. Trimming removed 4 bases from V and 4 bases from J; junction bases left unmatched: 6. This clonotype was recorded at least ten times. The receptor comes from a female donor with ankylosing spondylitis or in good health (not recorded which). Sequencing used blood, either unsorted or a sorted T cell fraction (not recorded which). The rearrangement uses TRBV20-1 and TRBJ2-3; 12 nucleotides align to TRBD1. CDR3 in amino acids: CSAIPGQGASDTQYF. Written as DNA, the CDR3 is TGCAGTGCTATACCGGGACAGGGGGCGTCAGATACGCAGTATTTT.